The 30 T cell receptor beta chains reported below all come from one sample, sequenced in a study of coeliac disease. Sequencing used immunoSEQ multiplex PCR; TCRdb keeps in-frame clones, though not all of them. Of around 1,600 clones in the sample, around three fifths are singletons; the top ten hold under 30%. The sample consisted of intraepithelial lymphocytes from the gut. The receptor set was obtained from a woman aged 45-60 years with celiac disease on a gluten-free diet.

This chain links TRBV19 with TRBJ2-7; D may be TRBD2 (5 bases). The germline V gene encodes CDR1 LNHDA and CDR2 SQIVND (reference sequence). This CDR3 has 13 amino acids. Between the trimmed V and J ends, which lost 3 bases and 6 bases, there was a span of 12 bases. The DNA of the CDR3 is TGTGCCAGTAGTATTATCTCGGGGAGCGAGCAGTACTTC. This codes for CASSIISGSEQYF.

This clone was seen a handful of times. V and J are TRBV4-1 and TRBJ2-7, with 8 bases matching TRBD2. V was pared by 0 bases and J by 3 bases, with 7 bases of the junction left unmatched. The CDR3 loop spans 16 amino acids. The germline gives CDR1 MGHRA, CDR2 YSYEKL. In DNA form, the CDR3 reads TGCGCCAGCAGCCAAGAAAGAACGGGACTAGGCTACGAGCAGTACTTC. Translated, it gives CASSQERTGLGYEQYF.

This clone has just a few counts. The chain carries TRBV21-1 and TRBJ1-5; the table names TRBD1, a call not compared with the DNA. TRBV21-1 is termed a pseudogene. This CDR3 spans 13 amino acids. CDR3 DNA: TGTGCCAGCAGCAATTCAGGGAACCAGCCCCAGCATTTT. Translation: CASSNSGNQPQHF.

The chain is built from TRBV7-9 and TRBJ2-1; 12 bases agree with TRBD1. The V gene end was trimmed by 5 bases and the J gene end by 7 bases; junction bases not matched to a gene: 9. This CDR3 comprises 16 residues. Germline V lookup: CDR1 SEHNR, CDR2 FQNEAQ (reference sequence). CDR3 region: CASSASPGQGANEQFF. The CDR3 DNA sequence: TGTGCCAGCAGCGCGAGTCCGGGACAGGGGGCGAATGAGCAGTTCTTC.

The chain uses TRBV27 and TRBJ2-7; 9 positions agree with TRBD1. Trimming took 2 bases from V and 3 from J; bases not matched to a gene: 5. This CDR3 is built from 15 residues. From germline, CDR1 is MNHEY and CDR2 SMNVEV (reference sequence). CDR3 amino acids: CASSLKTGGFYEQYF. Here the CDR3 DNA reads TGTGCCAGCAGTTTAAAGACAGGGGGATTCTACGAGCAGTACTTC.

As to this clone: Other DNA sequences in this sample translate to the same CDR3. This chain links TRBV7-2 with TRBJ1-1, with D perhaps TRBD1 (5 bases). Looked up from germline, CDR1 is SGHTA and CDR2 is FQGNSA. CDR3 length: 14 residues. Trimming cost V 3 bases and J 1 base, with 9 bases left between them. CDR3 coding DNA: TGTGCCAGCAGCTTCACGGACACGAACACTGAAGCTTTCTTT. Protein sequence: CASSFTDTNTEAFF.

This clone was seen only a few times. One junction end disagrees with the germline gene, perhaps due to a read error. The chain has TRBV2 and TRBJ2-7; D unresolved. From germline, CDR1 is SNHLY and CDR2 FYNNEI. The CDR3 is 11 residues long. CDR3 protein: CASTPGYGQYF. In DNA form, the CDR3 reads TGTGCCAGCACCCCGGGTTACGGGCAGTACTTC.

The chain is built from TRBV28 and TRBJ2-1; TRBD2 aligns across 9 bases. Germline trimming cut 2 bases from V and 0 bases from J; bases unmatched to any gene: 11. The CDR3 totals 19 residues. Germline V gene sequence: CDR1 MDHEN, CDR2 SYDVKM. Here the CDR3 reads CASSLRVAGVPLSYNEQFF. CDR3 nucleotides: TGTGCCAGCAGTTTAAGGGTAGCGGGGGTCCCTCTCTCCTACAATGAGCAGTTCTTC.

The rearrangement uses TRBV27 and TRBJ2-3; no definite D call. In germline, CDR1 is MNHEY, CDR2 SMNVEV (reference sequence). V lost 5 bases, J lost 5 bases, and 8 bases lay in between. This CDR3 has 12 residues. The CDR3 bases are TGTGCCAGCAGTCCCCCAGGAGATACGCAGTATTTT. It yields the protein CASSPPGDTQYF.

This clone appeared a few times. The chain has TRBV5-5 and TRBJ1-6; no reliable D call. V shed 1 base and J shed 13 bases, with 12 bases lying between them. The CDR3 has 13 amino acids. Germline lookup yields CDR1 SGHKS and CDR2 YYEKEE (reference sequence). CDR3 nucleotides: TGTGCCAGCAGCTTGTCTGAGGGTTGGCCCCTCCACTTT. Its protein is CASSLSEGWPLHF.

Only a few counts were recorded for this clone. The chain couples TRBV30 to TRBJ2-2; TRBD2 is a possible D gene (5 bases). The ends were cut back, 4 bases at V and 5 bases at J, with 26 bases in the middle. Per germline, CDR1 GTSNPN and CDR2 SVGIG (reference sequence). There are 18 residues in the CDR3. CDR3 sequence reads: CAWTLRPRRGVGTGELFF. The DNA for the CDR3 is TGTGCCTGGACCCTACGACCGAGACGGGGTGTGGGTACCGGGGAGCTGTTTTTT.

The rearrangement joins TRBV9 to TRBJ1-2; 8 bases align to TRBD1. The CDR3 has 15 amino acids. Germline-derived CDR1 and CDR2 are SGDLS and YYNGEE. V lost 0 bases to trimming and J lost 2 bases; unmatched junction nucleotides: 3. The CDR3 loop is CASSVVGQGNYGYTF. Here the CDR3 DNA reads TGTGCCAGCAGCGTAGTTGGACAGGGAAACTATGGCTACACCTTC. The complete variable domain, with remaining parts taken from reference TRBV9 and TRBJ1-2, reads DSGVTQTPKHLITATGQRVTLRCSPRSGDLSVYWYQQSLDQGLQFLIQYYNGEERAKGNILERFSAQQFPDLHSELNLSSLELGDSALYFCASSVVGQGNYGYTFGSGTRLTVV.

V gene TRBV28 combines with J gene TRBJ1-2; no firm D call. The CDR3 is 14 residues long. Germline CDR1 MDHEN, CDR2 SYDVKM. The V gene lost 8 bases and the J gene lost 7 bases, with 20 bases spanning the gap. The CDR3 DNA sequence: TGTGCCAGCCGCTCCATGGGCCCGGGGTTTGGCTACACCTTC. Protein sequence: CASRSMGPGFGYTF.

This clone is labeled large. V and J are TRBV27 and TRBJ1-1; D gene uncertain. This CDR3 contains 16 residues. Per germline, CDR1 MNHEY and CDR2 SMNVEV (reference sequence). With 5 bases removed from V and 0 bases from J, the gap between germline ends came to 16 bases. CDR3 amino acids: CASSPPLGDMNTEAFF. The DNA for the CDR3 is TGTGCCAGCAGTCCCCCTCTCGGGGATATGAACACTGAAGCTTTCTTT.

CDR3 in DNA: TGTGCCAGCAGTTACAAGGGGGAACCCCAAGAGACCCAGTACTTC. This codes for CASSYKGEPQETQYF. The chain is built from TRBV6-5 and TRBJ2-5; D may be TRBD1 (6 bases). The CDR3 extends over 15 amino acids. V was pared by 2 bases and J by 1 base, with 11 bases between. Germline lookup yields CDR1 MNHEY and CDR2 SVGAGI.

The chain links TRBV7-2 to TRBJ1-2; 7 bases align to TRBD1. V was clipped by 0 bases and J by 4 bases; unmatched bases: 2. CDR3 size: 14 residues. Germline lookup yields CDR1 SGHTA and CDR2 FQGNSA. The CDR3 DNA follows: TGTGCCAGCAGCTTAGCAGGGGGCGGCTATGGCTACACCTTC. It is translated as CASSLAGGGYGYTF. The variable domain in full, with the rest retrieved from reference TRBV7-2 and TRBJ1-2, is GAGVSQSPSNKVTEKGKDVELRCDPISGHTALYWYRQSLGQGLEFLIYFQGNSAPDKSGLPSDRFSAERTGGSVSTLTIQRTQQEDSAVYLCASSLAGGGYGYTFGSGTRLTVV.

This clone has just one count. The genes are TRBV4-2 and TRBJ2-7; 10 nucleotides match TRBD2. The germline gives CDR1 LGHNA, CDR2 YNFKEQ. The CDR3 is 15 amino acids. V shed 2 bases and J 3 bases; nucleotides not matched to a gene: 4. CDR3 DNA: TGTGCCAGCAGCCAAATTTCTAGCGGGGGCTACGAGCAGTACTTC. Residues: CASSQISSGGYEQYF.

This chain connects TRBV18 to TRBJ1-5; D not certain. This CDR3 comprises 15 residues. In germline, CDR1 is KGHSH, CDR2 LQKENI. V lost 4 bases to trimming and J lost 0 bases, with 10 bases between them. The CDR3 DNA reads TGTGCCAGCTCACTAACCGCGGATAGCAATCAGCCCCAGCATTTT. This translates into CASSLTADSNQPQHF. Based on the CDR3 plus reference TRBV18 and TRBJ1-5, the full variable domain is NAGVMQNPRHLVRRRGQEARLRCSPMKGHSHVYWYRQLPEEGLKFMVYLQKENIIDESGMPKERFSAEFPKEGPSILRIQQVVRGDSAAYFCASSLTADSNQPQHFGDGTRLSIL.

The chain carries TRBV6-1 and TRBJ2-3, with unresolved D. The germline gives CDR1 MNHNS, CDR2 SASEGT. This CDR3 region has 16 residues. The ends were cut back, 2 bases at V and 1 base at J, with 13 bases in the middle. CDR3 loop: CASSEFTTLGTDTQYF. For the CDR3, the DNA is TGTGCCAGCAGTGAATTTACAACTCTAGGCACAGATACGCAGTATTTT.

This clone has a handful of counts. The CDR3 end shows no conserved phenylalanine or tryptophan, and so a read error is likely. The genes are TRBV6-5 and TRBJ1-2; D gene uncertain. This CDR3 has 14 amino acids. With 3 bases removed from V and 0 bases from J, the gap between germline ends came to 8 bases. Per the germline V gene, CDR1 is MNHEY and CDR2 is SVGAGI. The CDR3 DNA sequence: TGTGCCAGCAGTTATGGAAGAACTAACTATGGCTACACCATC. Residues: CASSYGRTNYGYTI.

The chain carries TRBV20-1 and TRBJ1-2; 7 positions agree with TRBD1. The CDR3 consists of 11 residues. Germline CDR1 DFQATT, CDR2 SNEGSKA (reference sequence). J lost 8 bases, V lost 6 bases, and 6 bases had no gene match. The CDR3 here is CSATTGWGYTF. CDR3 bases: TGCAGTGCGACGACAGGGTGGGGCTACACCTTC.

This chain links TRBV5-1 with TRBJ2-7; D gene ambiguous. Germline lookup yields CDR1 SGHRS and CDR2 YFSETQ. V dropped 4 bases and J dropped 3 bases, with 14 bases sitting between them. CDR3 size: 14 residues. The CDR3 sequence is CASSARYTDYEQYF. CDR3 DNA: TGCGCCAGCAGCGCGCGGTACACGGACTACGAGCAGTACTTC.

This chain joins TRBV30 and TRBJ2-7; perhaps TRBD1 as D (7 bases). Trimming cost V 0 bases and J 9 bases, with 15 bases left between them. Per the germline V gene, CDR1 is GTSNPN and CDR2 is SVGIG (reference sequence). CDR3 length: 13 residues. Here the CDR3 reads CAWSVGGGAGQYF. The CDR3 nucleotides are TGTGCCTGGAGTGTAGGAGGGGGCGCCGGGCAGTACTTC.

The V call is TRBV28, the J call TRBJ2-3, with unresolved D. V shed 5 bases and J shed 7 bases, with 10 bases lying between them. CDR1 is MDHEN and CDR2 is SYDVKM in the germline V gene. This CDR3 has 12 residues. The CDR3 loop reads CASSPPFYTQYF. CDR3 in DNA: TGTGCCAGCAGTCCTCCTTTCTATACGCAGTATTTT.

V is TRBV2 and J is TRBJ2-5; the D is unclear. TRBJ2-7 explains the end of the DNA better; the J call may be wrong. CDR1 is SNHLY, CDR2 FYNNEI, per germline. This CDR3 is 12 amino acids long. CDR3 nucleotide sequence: TGTGCCAGCAGTGATTTGAGGTCCGAGCAGTACTTC. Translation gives CASSDLRSEQYF.

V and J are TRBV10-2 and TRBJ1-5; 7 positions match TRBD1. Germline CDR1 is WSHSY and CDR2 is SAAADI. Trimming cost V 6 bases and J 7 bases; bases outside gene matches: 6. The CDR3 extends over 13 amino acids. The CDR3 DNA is TGCGCCAGCAGCAGACAGGGTATCCAGCCCCAGCATTTT. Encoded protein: CASSRQGIQPQHF.

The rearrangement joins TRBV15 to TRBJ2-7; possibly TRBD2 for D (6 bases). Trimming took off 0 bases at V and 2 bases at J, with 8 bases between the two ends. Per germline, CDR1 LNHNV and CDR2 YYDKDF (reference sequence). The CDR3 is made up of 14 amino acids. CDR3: CATSREGGPYEQYF. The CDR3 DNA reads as TGTGCCACCAGCAGAGAGGGAGGCCCCTACGAGCAGTACTTC.

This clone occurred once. The CDR3 sequence: CASSPLSDEQFF. The DNA for the CDR3 is TGTGCCAGCAGTCCCCTGTCGGATGAGCAGTTCTTC. The rearrangement links TRBV27 to TRBJ2-1, with no clear D. Germline assignment: CDR1 MNHEY and CDR2 SMNVEV (reference sequence). V was clipped by 5 bases and J by 8 bases, with 10 bases between them. CDR3 length: 12 amino acids.

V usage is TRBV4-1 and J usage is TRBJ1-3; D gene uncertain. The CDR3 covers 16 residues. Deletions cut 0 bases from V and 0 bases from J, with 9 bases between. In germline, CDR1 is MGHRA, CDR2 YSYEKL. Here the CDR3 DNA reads TGCGCCAGCAGCCAAGATTGGCAGATCTCTGGAAACACCATATATTTT. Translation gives CASSQDWQISGNTIYF.

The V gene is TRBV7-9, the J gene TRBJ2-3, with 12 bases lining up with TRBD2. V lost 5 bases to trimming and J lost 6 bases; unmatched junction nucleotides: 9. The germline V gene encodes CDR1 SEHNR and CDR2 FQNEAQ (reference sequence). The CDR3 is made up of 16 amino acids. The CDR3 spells CASSPTSGGPWDTQYF. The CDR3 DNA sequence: TGTGCCAGCAGCCCAACTAGCGGGGGGCCGTGGGATACGCAGTATTTT.